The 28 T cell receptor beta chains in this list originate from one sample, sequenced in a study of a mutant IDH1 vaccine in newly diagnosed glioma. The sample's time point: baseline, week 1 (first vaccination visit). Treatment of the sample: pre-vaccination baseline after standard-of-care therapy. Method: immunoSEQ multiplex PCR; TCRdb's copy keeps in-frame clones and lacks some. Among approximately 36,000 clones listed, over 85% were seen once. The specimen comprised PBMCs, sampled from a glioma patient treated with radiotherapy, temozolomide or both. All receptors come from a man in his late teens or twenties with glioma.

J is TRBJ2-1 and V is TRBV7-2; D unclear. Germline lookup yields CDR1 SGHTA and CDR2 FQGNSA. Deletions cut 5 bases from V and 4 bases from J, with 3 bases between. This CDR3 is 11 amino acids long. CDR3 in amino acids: CASSPYNEQFF. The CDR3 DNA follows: TGTGCCAGCAGCCCGTACAATGAGCAGTTCTTC.

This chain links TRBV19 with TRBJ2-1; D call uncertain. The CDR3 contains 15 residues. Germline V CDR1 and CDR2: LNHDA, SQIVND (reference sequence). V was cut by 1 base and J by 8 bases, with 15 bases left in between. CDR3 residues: CASSIVGSFVDEQFF. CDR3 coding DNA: TGTGCCAGTAGTATAGTGGGCAGTTTTGTCGATGAGCAGTTCTTC. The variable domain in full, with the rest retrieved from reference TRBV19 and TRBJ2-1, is DGGITQSPKYLFRKEGQNVTLSCEQNLNHDAMYWYRQDPGQGLRLIYYSQIVNDFQKGDIAEGYSVSREKKESFPLTVTSAQKNPTAFYLCASSIVGSFVDEQFFGPGTRLTVL.

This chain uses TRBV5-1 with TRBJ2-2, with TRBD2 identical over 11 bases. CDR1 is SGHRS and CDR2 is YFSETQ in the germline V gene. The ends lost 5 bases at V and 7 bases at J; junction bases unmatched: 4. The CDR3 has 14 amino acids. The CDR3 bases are TGCGCCAGCAGACTAGCGGGAGACGGCGGGGAGCTGTTTTTT. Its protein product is CASRLAGDGGELFF.

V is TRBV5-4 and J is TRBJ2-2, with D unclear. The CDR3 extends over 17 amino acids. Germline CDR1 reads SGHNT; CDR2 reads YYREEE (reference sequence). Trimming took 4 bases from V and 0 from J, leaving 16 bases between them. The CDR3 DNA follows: TGTGCCAGCAGCGCGCGAAAAGGAAGGACGAACACCGGGGAGCTGTTTTTT. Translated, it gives CASSARKGRTNTGELFF.

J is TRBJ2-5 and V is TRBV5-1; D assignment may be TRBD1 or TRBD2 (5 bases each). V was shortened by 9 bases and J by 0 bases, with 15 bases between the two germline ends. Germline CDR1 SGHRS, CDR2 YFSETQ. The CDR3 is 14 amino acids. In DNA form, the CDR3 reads TGCGCCACCTCAGATGGGGGAAACCAAGAGACCCAGTACTTC. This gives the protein CATSDGGNQETQYF.

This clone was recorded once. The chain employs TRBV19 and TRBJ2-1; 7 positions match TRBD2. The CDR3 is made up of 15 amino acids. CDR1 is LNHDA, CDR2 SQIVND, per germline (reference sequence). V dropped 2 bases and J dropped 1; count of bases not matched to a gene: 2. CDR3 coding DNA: TGTGCCAGTAGTATAATGGGAGGGTCCTACAATGAGCAGTTCTTC. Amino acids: CASSIMGGSYNEQFF.

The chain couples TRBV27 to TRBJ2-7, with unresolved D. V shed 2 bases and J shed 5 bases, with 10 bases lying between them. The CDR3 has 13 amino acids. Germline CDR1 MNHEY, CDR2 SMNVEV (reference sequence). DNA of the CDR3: TGTGCCAGCAGTTTAGCGAGGTCCCACGAGCAGTACTTC. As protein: CASSLARSHEQYF.

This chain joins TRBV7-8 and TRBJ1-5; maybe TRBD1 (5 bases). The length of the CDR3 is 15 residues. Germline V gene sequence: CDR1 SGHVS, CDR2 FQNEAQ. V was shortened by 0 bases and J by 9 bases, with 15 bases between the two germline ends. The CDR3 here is CASSLAWTFDPPQHF. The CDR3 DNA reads TGTGCCAGCAGCTTAGCGTGGACATTTGATCCGCCCCAGCATTTT.

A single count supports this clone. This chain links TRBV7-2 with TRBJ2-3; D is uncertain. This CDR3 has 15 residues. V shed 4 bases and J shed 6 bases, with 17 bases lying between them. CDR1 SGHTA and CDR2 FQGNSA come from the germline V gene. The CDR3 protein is CASSYTPGLSDTQYF. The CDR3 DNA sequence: TGTGCCAGCAGCTATACACCGGGCCTATCGGATACGCAGTATTTT.

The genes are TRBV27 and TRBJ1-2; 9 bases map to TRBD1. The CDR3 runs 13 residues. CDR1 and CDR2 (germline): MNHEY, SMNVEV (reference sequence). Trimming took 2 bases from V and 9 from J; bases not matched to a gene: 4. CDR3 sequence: CASSLVDRGSYTF. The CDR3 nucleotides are TGTGCCAGCAGTTTAGTCGACAGGGGGAGCTACACCTTC.

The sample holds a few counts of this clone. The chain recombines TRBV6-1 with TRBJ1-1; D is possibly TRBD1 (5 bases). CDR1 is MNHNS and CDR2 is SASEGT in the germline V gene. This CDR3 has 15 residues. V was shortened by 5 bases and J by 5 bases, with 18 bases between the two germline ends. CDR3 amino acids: CASSPLGSGKTEAFF. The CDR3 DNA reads TGTGCCAGCAGTCCCTTAGGGTCAGGGAAAACTGAAGCTTTCTTT.

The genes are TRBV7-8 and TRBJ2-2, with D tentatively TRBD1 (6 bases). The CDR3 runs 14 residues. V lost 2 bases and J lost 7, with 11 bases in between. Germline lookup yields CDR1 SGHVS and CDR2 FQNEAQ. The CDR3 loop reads CASSLIRGHGELFF. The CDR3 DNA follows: TGTGCCAGCAGCTTAATCAGGGGTCACGGGGAGCTGTTTTTT.

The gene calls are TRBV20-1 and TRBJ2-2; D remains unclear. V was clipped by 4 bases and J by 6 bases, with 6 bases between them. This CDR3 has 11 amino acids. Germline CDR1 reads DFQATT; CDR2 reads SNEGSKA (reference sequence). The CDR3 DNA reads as TGCAGTGCTAAAATTTCCGGGGAGCTGTTTTTT. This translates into CSAKISGELFF.

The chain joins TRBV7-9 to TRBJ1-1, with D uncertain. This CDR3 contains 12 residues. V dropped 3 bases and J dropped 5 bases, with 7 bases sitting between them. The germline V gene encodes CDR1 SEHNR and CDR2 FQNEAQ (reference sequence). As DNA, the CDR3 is TGTGCCAGCAGCTTCCGAGTTACTGAAGCTTTCTTT. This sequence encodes CASSFRVTEAFF. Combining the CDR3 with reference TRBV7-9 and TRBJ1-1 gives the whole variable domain DTGVSQNPRHKITKRGQNVTFRCDPISEHNRLYWYRQTLGQGPEFLTYFQNEAQLEKSRLLSDRFSAERPKGSFSTLEIQRTEQGDSAMYLCASSFRVTEAFFGQGTRLTVV.

The CDR3 loop is CAWSYPPAFF. CDR3 in DNA: TGTGCCTGGAGCTACCCCCCCGCTTTCTTT. This chain uses TRBV30 with TRBJ1-1; D ambiguous. Germline V gene data show CDR1 as GTSNPN and CDR2 as SVGIG (reference sequence). The V gene lost 3 bases and the J gene lost 11 bases, with 10 bases spanning the gap. The CDR3 has 10 amino acids. The variable domain in full, completed from reference TRBV30 and TRBJ1-1, reads SQTIHQWPATLVQPVGSPLSLECTVEGTSNPNLYWYRQAAGRGLQLLFYSVGIGQISSEVPQNLSASRPQDRQFILSSKKLLLSDSGFYLCAWSYPPAFFGQGTRLTVV.

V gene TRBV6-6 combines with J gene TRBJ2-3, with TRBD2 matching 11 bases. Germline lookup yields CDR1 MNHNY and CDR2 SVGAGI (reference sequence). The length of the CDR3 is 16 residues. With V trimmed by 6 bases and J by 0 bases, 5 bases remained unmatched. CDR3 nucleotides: TGTGCCAGCAGCTATAGCGGGAGGGACAGCACAGATACGCAGTATTTT. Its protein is CASSYSGRDSTDTQYF.

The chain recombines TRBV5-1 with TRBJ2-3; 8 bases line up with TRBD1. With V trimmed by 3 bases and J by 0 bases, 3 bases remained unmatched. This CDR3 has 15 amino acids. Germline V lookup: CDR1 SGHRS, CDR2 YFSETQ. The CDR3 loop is CASSSRDRSTDTQYF. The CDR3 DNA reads TGCGCCAGCAGCTCCCGGGACAGGAGCACAGATACGCAGTATTTT.

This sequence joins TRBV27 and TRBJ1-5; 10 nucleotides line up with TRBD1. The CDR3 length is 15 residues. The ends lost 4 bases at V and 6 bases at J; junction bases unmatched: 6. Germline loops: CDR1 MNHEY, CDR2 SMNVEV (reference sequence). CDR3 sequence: CASSSGTGEVQPQHF. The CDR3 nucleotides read TGTGCCAGCAGTTCCGGGACAGGGGAGGTTCAGCCCCAGCATTTT.

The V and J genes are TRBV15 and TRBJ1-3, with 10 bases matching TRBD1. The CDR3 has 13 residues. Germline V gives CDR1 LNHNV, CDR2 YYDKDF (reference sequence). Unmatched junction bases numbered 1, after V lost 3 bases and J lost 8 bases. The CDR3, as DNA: TGTGCCACCAGCAGGGACAGGGGGGACACCATATATTTT. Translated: CATSRDRGDTIYF.

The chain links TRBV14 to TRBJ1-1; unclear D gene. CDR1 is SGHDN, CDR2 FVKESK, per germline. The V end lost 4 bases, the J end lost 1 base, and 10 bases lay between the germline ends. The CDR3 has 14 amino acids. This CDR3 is CASSPPGANTEAFF. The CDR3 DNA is TGTGCCAGCAGCCCCCCGGGAGCGAACACTGAAGCTTTCTTT.

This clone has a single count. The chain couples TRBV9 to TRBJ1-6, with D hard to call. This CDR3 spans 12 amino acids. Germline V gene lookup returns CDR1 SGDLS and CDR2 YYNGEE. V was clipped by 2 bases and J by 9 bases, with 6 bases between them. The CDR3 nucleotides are TGTGCCAGCAGCGTTGAAGGTTCACCCCTCCACTTT. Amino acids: CASSVEGSPLHF.

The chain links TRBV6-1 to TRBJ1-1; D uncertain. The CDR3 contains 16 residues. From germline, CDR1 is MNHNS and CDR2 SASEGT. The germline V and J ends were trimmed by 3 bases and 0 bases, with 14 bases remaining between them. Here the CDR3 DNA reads TGTGCCAGCAGTGAGTCGCCCGTCCCTCTGAACACTGAAGCTTTCTTT. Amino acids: CASSESPVPLNTEAFF.

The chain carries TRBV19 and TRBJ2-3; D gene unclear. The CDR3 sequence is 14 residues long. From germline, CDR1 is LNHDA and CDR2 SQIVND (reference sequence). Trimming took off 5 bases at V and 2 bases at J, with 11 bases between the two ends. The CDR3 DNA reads TGTGCCAGTAGTCTTGGAGAGTCCACAGATACGCAGTATTTT. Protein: CASSLGESTDTQYF.

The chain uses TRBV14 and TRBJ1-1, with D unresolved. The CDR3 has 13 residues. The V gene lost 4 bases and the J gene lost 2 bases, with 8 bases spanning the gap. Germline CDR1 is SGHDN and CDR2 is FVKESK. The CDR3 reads CASSPVPNTEAFF. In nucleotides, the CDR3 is TGTGCCAGCAGCCCTGTACCCAACACTGAAGCTTTCTTT. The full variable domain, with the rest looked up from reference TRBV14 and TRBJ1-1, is EAGVTQFPSHSVIEKGQTVTLRCDPISGHDNLYWYRRVMGKEIKFLLHFVKESKQDESGMPNNRFLAERTGGTYSTLKVQPAELEDSGVYFCASSPVPNTEAFFGQGTRLTVV.

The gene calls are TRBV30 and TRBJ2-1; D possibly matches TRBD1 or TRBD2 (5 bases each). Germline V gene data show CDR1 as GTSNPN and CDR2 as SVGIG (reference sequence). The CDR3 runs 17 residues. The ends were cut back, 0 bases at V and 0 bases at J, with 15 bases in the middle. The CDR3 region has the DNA TGTGCCTGGAGTGTTTCGGGGTGGCAGGGCTCCTACAATGAGCAGTTCTTC. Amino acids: CAWSVSGWQGSYNEQFF.

In DNA, the CDR3 is TGTGCCAGCAGAAGGGACAGGGTAAACTACGAGCAGTACTTC. Translation gives CASRRDRVNYEQYF. V gene TRBV2 combines with J gene TRBJ2-7; TRBD1 matches at 9 bases. This CDR3 is 14 amino acids long. CDR1 is SNHLY and CDR2 is FYNNEI in the germline V gene. J gave up 3 bases and V 6 bases, and 6 bases lay outside the gene matches.

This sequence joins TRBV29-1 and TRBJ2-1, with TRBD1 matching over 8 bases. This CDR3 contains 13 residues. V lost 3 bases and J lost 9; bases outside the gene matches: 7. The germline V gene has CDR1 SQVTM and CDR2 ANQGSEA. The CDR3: CSVDRQGAGEQFF. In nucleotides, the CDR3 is TGCAGCGTTGATCGGCAGGGGGCTGGTGAGCAGTTCTTC.

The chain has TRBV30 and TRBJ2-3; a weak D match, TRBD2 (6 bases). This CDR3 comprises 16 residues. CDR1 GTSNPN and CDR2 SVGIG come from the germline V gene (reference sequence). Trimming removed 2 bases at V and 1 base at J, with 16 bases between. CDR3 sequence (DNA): TGTGCCTGGAGTACCCAACTAGCTGCCCGCACAGATACGCAGTATTTT. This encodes CAWSTQLAARTDTQYF.